This TCR beta chain was documented in a study of vaccination effects on CD4 cells after COVID-19 (dated 2022 in TCRdb). The study in broad terms: The ViraFEST assay stimulated PBMC with viral peptide pools and then used TCR sequencing to identify antigen-specific CD4+ T cell clonotypes by expansion. Across the study, the median time from the second dose to post-vaccine sampling was 72 days (range 14 to 241). About 2 million PBMC per well were cultured in IMDM with around 5% human AB serum, 8 to 10 IU/ml IL-2 and gentamicin, plus 10 ug/ml peptides. SARS-CoV-2 spike-specific CD4+ TCR repertoires were compared before and after mRNA vaccination in COVID-19 convalescent patients and in infection-naive vaccine recipients. The full study included approximately nine COVID-19 convalescent patients and a few SARS-CoV-2-naive healthy vaccine recipients. The Oncomine TCR Beta short-read assay on an Illumina iSeq 100 was used to sequence cultures from other donors in the study.

Broader findings and caveats from the paper: Marked clonal contraction was observed in both infection-induced and vaccine-induced clones at late post-vaccination timepoints, consistent with waning T cell responses. In healthy vaccine recipients, vaccine-induced clones were almost all SARS-CoV-2 mono-reactive, with only 1 of 255 being cross-reactive with common cold coronaviruses. Limitations of the study were the small number of convalescent patients and the absence of early post-infection timepoints.

The library was prepared using the immunoSEQ multiplex PCR assay. TCR beta CDR3 sequencing was performed on DNA from the cultured, isolated CD4+ T cells. As for how the authors treated the data: The analysis removed non-productive TCR sequences, trimmed reads to the CDR3 region, and retained only CDR3s that were 7 or more amino acids long. The MANAFEST web app was used to pick out antigen-specific clonotypes by comparing their expansion in peptide wells with that in reference cultures. To count as positive, a clone had to show expansion at FDR<0.05 compared with the reference and with all other wells, an odds ratio above 5, and a frequency above 0.1% in two replicate wells. Cross-reactive clonotypes were defined as significantly expanded in SARS-CoV-2 spike wells and in at least one common cold coronavirus spike condition. Levenshtein distance calculated with the stringdist R package was used to assess CDR3 similarity, and unrooted trees were constructed with ape in R 3.6.1. What TCRdb holds here is the immuneACCESS table cut down to in-frame rearrangements. Part of the clones is not present; checked against another copy, under half of the missing clones reflect an unresolved V gene, and the others are unexplained. Clone size and the V and J calls come from that table; the DNA yielded D and trimming. Recorded for this sample are some 60,000 clones; around 84% of them occurred a single time. About 4.5% of the sample comes from the top ten.

This clone was detected a few times. This clone's antigen is unknown. Base qualities are missing; no much larger clone stands one base away. After less than 13 days of culture, CD4+ T cells were isolated with the EasySep CD4+ T cell isolation kit. Two doses of either the BNT162b2 or the mRNA-1273 mRNA SARS-CoV-2 vaccine were administered to participants. Negative nucleocapsid antibody results before and after vaccination confirmed that the healthy vaccine recipients had no prior SARS-CoV-2 infection. Half of the culture medium was replaced with fresh IL-2-containing medium on days 3 and 7. Unless otherwise noted, each peptide stimulation condition was cultured in triplicate wells. Using Ficoll-Paque Plus gradient centrifugation, PBMC were separated from whole blood and then either used fresh or cryopreserved at -140C. Genomic DNA was extracted from cultured CD4+ T cells with the QIAamp micro DNA kit.

The specimen comprised CD4+ T cells from PBMCs cultured without peptide, sampled after COVID-19 vaccination. This sequence originates from a human donor who received a COVID-19 vaccine.

This receptor has the CDR3 CASSLFAGTVVEQYF. The DNA sequence follows: TGTGCCAGCAGCTTATTCGCTGGGACAGTAGTTGAGCAGTACTTC. The sequence joins TRBV11-2 to TRBJ2-7; TRBD1 matches 7 bases in the middle. V loses 2 bases at its end and J loses 7 bases; junction bases beyond the gene matches: 11. CDR3 length: 15 amino acids, cysteine to phenylalanine. Only the CDR3 DNA stays, 45 bases, in frame from base 1. The germline V gene sets CDR1 to SGHAT and CDR2 to FQNNGV.